The next 14 T cell receptor beta chains were all read from a single sample in a study of T cell responses to AZD1222 COVID-19 vaccine. Profiled with immunoSEQ multiplex PCR; TCRdb holds only in-frame clones, not every one. The sample holds about 84,000 clones, roughly 85% seen once. Here the sequenced sample was peripheral blood, taken 28 days after the second AZD1222 dose. The receptors stem from an adult who received the AZD1222 COVID-19 vaccine.

The chain has TRBV5-4 and TRBJ2-3, with unresolved D. Germline lookup yields CDR1 SGHNT and CDR2 YYREEE (reference sequence). Deletions cut 2 bases from V and 0 bases from J, with 16 bases between. The CDR3 runs 17 residues. In DNA, the CDR3 is TGTGCCAGCAGCTTTGCCTCTAGGAGACCTAGCACAGATACGCAGTATTTT. Amino acids: CASSFASRRPSTDTQYF. The full variable domain, completed using reference TRBV5-4 and TRBJ2-3, is ETGVTQSPTHLIKTRGQQVTLRCSSQSGHNTVSWYQQALGQGPQFIFQYYREEENGRGNFPPRFSGLQFPNYSSELNVNALELDDSALYLCASSFASRRPSTDTQYFGPGTRLTVL.

V is TRBV7-2 and J is TRBJ1-1; unclear D gene. The CDR3 runs 12 residues. Trimming removed 7 bases from V and 8 bases from J, with 14 bases in between. Per germline, CDR1 SGHTA and CDR2 FQGNSA. The CDR3 nucleotides read TGTGCCAGCACCCCAAACGGGAGGGAAGCTTTCTTT. Residues: CASTPNGREAFF.

The CDR3 nucleotides read TGTGCCTGGAGTCCTACAGGGAGTACCGAAGCTTTCTTT. Translation gives CAWSPTGSTEAFF. The chain uses TRBV30 and TRBJ1-1, with a possible D match to TRBD1 (6 bases). V lost 2 bases and J lost 8, with 15 bases in between. The CDR3 totals 13 residues. Germline-derived CDR1 and CDR2 are GTSNPN and SVGIG (reference sequence).

The V gene is TRBV5-8, the J gene TRBJ2-4; possibly TRBD1 for D (7 bases). Trimming shortened V by 3 bases and J by 6 bases, and 16 bases separated the two germline ends. From germline, CDR1 is SGHTS and CDR2 YDEGEE. The CDR3 length is 15 residues. The CDR3 region is CASSSQGRTGNIQYF. The CDR3 nucleotides read TGTGCCAGCAGCTCACAGGGGAGGACCGGAAACATTCAGTACTTC.

The J gene is TRBJ2-1, the V gene TRBV7-2; D gene unclear. V lost 5 bases to trimming and J lost 5 bases, with 4 bases between them. The CDR3 has 11 residues. Germline V gene data show CDR1 as SGHTA and CDR2 as FQGNSA. The CDR3 sequence is CASSPHNEQFF. DNA of the CDR3: TGTGCCAGCAGCCCTCACAATGAGCAGTTCTTC.

The V gene is TRBV24-1, the J gene TRBJ1-2; maybe TRBD1 (5 bases). From germline, CDR1 is KGHDR and CDR2 SFDVKD. The CDR3 is made up of 14 amino acids. The V end was cut by 0 bases, the J end by 6 bases, with 10 bases between. The CDR3 DNA is TGTGCCACCAGTGATTTGTCCAGGGCGGATGGCTACACCTTC. Translated: CATSDLSRADGYTF.

The V and J genes are TRBV18 and TRBJ1-2; weak D call: TRBD1 (5 bases). The CDR3 is 14 residues long. Trimming left V 1 base short and J 4 bases short, with 10 bases between. CDR1 is KGHSH and CDR2 is LQKENI in the germline V gene. The CDR3 loop is CASSPRGEIYGYTF. The CDR3 DNA follows: TGTGCCAGCTCACCACGAGGGGAGATCTATGGCTACACCTTC.

This clone has a handful of counts. The gene calls are TRBV6-5 and TRBJ1-1, with D unresolved. The CDR3 totals 12 residues. Trimming took off 2 bases at V and 4 bases at J, with 5 bases between the two ends. Germline CDR1 is MNHEY and CDR2 is SVGAGI. The CDR3 loop reads CASSYLGTEAFF. The CDR3 region has the DNA TGTGCCAGCAGTTACCTGGGCACTGAAGCTTTCTTT.

The chain carries TRBV24-1 and TRBJ2-3, with D possibly being TRBD2 (5 bases). CDR3 length equals 12 residues. V was pared by 9 bases and J by 2 bases, with 8 bases between. CDR1 KGHDR and CDR2 SFDVKD come from the germline V gene. For the CDR3, the DNA is TGTGCCACCGGCGACTACACAGATACGCAGTATTTT. Protein product: CATGDYTDTQYF.

The genes are TRBV4-3 and TRBJ1-6, with 10 bases aligning to TRBD1. The V and J ends lost 0 bases and 10 bases, in that order; junction bases with no gene match: 9. Germline CDR1 reads LGHNA; CDR2 reads YSLEER. CDR3 length: 17 amino acids. The CDR3 loop reads CASSQDRQGALPSPLHF. The CDR3 coding sequence is TGCGCCAGCAGCCAAGACCGACAGGGGGCTCTGCCCTCACCCCTCCACTTT.

The V gene is TRBV5-4, the J gene TRBJ2-2; D tentatively reads TRBD1 or TRBD2 (5 bases each). Germline CDR1 reads SGHNT; CDR2 reads YYREEE (reference sequence). The CDR3 spans 16 residues. Trimming took 4 bases from V and 0 from J, leaving 13 bases between them. The DNA for the CDR3 is TGTGCCAGCAGCCACCCACAGGAGGCGAACACCGGGGAGCTGTTTTTT. Amino acid sequence: CASSHPQEANTGELFF.

The V and J genes are TRBV7-6 and TRBJ2-1, with 7 bases aligning to TRBD2. This CDR3 has 15 amino acids. The junction had 8 bases not matched to a gene; V was cut back by 4 bases and J by 5 bases. Germline loops: CDR1 SGHVS, CDR2 FNYEAQ. The CDR3 sequence: CASSSTRGRDNEQFF. In DNA form, the CDR3 reads TGTGCCAGCAGCTCGACCCGTGGGAGGGACAATGAGCAGTTCTTC.

This chain uses TRBV2 with TRBJ1-2, with 7 positions matching TRBD1. The CDR3 is made up of 12 amino acids. Per the germline V gene, CDR1 is SNHLY and CDR2 is FYNNEI. V shed 4 bases and J 6 bases; nucleotides not matched to a gene: 2. The CDR3 region is CASSATGDGYTF. The CDR3 DNA follows: TGTGCCAGCAGTGCAACAGGGGATGGCTACACCTTC.

The chain recombines TRBV3-1 (or the pseudogene TRBV3-2) with TRBJ2-3; D may match TRBD1 or TRBD2 (5 bases each). Trimming removed 2 bases from V and 2 bases from J, with 11 bases in between. CDR3 size: 15 residues. Germline loops: CDR1 LGHDT, CDR2 YNNKEL (reference sequence). As DNA, the CDR3 is TGTGCCAGCAGCCAACCGGGGCCTTACACAGATACGCAGTATTTT. Translation: CASSQPGPYTDTQYF.